This TCR beta chain emerged from a study of T cells in Graves' hyperthyroidism and ophthalmopathy. Amplified regions were TCR beta CDR3 sequences from RNA transcripts. TCR CDR3 underwent first-round RT-PCR with the HTBI primer set. In TCRdb, the multiplex PCR reads were re-called with MiXCR into one record per CDR3 protein. The table shows under 700,000 distinct CDR3 sequences, with around 42% occurring only once. Diagnosing involved the use of clinical symptoms, serum thyroxine and TRAb, thyroid ultrasound and orbital computed tomography. The CDR3 consists of 19 residues. The ends were cut back, 5 bases at V and 0 bases at J, with 25 bases in the middle. The germline CDR1 and CDR2 sequences are SGHTA and FQGNSA.

The origin of this receptor is a young woman with Graves' hyperthyroidism. What was sequenced was peripheral blood or thyroid tissue (not recorded which). The chain joins TRBV7-2 to TRBJ2-5; D possibly corresponds to TRBD2 (6 bases). The CDR3 sequence: CASSPARWGTSRDQETQYF. For the CDR3, the DNA is TGTGCCAGCAGCCCCGCCCGATGGGGGACTTCAAGGGACCAAGAGACCCAGTACTTC.